Below, one T cell receptor beta chain is given with its context. The antigen remains undetermined. This sample is part of a study of beta chain features in type 1 diabetes. General observations from the study: Type 1 diabetes patients had TCRB CDR3s that were shorter (moderately but significantly so) in all four CD4+ subsets. PCR might preferentially amplify shorter templates, equally in patients and controls.

Researchers reported sorting CD4+ naive, central memory, regulatory and stem cell-like memory cells via CD45RO/CCR7/CD25/CD127/CD95/CD27. The germline gives CDR1 SGHNT, CDR2 YENEEA. This CDR3 is 14 amino acids long. With V trimmed by 5 bases and J by 1 base, 4 bases remained unmatched. As every portion of the isolated RNA was reverse transcribed, the sequencing read expressed TCRB transcripts. Sequenced by immunoSEQ multiplex PCR; TCRdb stores in-frame clones only, minus some. The sample holds some 350,000 clones; 9.6% are singletons and the top ten take about 0.64%. This chain uses TRBV11-3 with TRBJ2-5; TRBD1 matches 7 bases. The TCR was taken from a man younger than 45 with type 1 diabetes. Sequencing was done on a sample of central memory CD4+ T cells from blood. This chain's CDR3 is CASSRQGIQETQYF. CDR3 nucleotides: TGTGCCAGCAGCAGACAGGGTATCCAAGAGACCCAGTACTTC.